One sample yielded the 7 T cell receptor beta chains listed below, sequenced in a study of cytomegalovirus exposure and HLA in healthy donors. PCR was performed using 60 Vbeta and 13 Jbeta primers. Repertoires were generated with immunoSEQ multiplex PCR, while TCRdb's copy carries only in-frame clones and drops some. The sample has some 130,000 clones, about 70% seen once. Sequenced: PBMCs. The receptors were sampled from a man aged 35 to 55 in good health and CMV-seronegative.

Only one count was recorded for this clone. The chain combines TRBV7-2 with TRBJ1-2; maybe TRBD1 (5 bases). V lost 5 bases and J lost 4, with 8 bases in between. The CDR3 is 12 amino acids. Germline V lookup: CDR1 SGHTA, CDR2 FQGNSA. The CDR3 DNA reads TGTGCCAGCAGCCTAGACAGCTATGGCTACACCTTC. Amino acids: CASSLDSYGYTF.

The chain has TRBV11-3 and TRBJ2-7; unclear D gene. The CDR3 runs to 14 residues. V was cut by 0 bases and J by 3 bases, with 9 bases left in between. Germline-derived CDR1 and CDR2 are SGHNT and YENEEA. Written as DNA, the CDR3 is TGTGCCAGCAGCTTAGATAGTACAGACTACGAGCAGTACTTC. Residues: CASSLDSTDYEQYF.

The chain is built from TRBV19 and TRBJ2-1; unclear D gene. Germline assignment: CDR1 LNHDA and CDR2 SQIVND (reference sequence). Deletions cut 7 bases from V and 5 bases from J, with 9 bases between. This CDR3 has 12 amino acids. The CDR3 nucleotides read TGTGCCAGTACGGGTCTAGACAATGAGCAGTTCTTC. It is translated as CASTGLDNEQFF.

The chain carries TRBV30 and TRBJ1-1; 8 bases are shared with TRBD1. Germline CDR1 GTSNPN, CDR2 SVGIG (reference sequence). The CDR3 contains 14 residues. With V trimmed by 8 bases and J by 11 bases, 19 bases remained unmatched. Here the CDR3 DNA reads TGTGCCCGGAACACCCGGACAGGGCCAAGGGGGGCTTTCTTT. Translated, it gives CARNTRTGPRGAFF.

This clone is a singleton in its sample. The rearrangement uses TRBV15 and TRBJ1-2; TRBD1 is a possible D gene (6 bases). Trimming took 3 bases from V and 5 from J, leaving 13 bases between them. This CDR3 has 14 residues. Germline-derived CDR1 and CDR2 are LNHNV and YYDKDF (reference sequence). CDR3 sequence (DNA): TGTGCCACCAGCAGTGAGGGGCAGGGGTATGGCTACACCTTC. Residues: CATSSEGQGYGYTF. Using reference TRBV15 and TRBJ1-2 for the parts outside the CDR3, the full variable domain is DAMVIQNPRYQVTQFGKPVTLSCSQTLNHNVMYWYQQKSSQAPKLLFHYYDKDFNNEADTPDNFQSRRPNTSFCFLDIRSPGLGDTAMYLCATSSEGQGYGYTFGSGTRLTVV.

CDR3 in amino acids: CASSWGQGQNIQYF. DNA for the CDR3: TGCGCCAGCAGCTGGGGACAGGGCCAAAACATTCAGTACTTC. V gene TRBV5-1 combines with J gene TRBJ2-4, with 9 positions matching TRBD1. The CDR3 covers 14 residues. Germline V lookup: CDR1 SGHRS, CDR2 YFSETQ. V shed 3 bases and J 5 bases; nucleotides not matched to a gene: 3.

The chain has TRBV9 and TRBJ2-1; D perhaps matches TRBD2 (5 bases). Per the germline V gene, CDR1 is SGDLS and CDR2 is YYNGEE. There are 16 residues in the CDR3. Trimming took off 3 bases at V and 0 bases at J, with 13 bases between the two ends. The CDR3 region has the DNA TGTGCCAGCAGCGGTGGCGGGCCGAGCTCCTACAATGAGCAGTTCTTC. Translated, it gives CASSGGGPSSYNEQFF.